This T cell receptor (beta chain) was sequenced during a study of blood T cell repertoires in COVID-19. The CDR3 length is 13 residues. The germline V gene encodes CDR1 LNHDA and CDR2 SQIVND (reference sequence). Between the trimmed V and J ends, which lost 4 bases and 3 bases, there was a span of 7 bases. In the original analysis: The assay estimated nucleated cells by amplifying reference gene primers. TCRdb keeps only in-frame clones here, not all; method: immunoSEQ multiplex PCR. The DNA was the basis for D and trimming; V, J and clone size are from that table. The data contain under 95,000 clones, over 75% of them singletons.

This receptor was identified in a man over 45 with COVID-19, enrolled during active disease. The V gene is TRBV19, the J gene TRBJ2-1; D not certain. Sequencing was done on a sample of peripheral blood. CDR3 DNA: TGTGCCAGTAGTAAGAACGGCTACAATGAGCAGTTCTTC. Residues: CASSKNGYNEQFF.